This T cell receptor beta chain was identified during a study of technical replicates of blood from a handful of donors. Using immunoSEQ multiplex PCR, the repertoire was profiled, and TCRdb retains in-frame clones only, with some absent. This table has tens of thousands of clones, 93% appearing once. CDR1 SGDLS and CDR2 YYNGEE come from the germline V gene. J was trimmed by 6 bases and V by 4 bases; bases with no gene match: 7. The CDR3 sequence is 13 residues long. The source material was T cells isolated from PBMCs. V gene TRBV9 combines with J gene TRBJ2-7; 7 nucleotides align to TRBD1. This receptor was identified in a human donor in good health. CDR3 sequence reads: CASSFTSGGEQYF. CDR3 DNA: TGTGCCAGCAGCTTCACCTCAGGGGGCGAGCAGTACTTC.